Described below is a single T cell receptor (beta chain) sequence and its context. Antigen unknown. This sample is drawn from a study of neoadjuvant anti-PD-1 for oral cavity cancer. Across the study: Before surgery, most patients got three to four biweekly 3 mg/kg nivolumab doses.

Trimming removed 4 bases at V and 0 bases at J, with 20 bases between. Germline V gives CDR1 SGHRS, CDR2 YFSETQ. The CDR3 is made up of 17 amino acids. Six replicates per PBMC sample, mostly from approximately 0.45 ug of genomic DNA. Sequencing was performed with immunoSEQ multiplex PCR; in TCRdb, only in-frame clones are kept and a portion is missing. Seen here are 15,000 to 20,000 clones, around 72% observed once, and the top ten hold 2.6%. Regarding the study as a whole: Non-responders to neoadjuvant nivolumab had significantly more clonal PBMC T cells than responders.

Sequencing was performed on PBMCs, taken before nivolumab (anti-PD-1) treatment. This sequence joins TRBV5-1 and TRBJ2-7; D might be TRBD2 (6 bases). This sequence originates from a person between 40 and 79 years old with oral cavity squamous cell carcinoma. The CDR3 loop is CASSPYSWGGTSYEQYF. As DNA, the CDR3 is TGCGCCAGCAGCCCTTATTCCTGGGGAGGAACCTCCTACGAGCAGTACTTC.